This is a list of T cell receptor beta chains from one sample in a study of neurological immune-mediated disorders. Each CDR3 protein is one row after TCRdb ran MiXCR on the 5' RACE reads. This table has around 66,000 distinct CDR3 sequences, approximately 5.2% appearing once. Source material: PBMCs. The receptors were sampled from a woman between 25 and 40 years old with multiple sclerosis. The CDR3 runs from the conserved cysteine through the conserved F or W.

>TRBV5-1|TRBJ2-1
CASSPGARSYNEQFF
>TRBV3-1|TRBJ2-5
CASSQAQETQYF
>TRBV14|TRBJ2-7
CASSQRPGTPSGNEQYF
>TRBV5-5|TRBJ2-3
CASNLQGRGTDTQYF
>TRBV9|TRBJ2-3
CASSSRGLGTDTQYF
>TRBV7-9|TRBJ1-6
CASSSGPRMDSPLHF
>TRBV20-1|TRBJ2-3
CSATGLAGERDTQYF
>TRBV4-1|TRBJ1-2
CASSQDTSVSGYGYTF
>TRBV20-1|TRBJ1-5
CSARGDSNQPQHF
>TRBV7-9|TRBJ2-1
CASSLEGRGAGNEQFF
>TRBV29-1|TRBJ1-2
CSVMTGGFYGYTF
>TRBV12-3/TRBV12-4|TRBJ2-4
CASSLQWGGNIQYF
>TRBV20-1|TRBJ2-7
CSARNSGIPEQYF
>TRBV5-1|TRBJ2-1
CASSSQQGQGPSYNEQFF
>TRBV5-1|TRBJ2-1
CASSLSGGAEEQFF
>TRBV20-1|TRBJ1-1
CSAQEGVTEAFF
>TRBV4-2|TRBJ2-2
CASSQGDRNTGELFF
>TRBV24-1|TRBJ1-5
CATSDPGTSNQPQHF
>TRBV19|TRBJ2-5
CASSWGLAGETQYF
>TRBV7-8|TRBJ2-3
CASSDRLAGITDTQYF